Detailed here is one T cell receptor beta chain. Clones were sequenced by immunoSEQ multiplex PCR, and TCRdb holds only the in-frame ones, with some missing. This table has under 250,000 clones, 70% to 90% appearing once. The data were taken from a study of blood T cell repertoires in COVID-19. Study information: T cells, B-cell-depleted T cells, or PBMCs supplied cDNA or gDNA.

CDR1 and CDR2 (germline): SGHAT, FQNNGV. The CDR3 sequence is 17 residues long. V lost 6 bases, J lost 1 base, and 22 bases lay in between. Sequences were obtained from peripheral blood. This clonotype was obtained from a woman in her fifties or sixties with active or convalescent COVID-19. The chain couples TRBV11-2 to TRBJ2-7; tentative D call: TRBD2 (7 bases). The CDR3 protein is CASRLTGRDLDSYEQYV. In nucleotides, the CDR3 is TGTGCCAGCAGATTAACAGGGAGGGATTTGGATTCCTACGAGCAGTACGTC.